This record looks at one T cell receptor beta chain sequence and its context. Its specificity is not known. The data are from a study of T cell repertoires in cytomegalovirus infection. Study at large: Public TCR beta signatures provided an indication of both CMV infection and a matching HLA type.

Trimming removed 0 bases at V and 7 bases at J, with 9 bases between. CDR1 is LNHDA and CDR2 is SQIVND in the germline V gene (reference sequence). The CDR3 contains 13 residues. General observations from the study: Ex vivo responses were dominated by HLA-C-restricted CMV-specific TCR beta clonotypes. The cumulative frequency of public TCR beta families distinguished individuals who carried CMV together with the relevant HLA.

TCRdb called the reads again in MiXCR, with one record for every CDR3 protein. The table includes more than 350,000 distinct CDR3 sequences, about 33% detected once. Sequencing used PBMCs. This TCR came from a human donor in good health (CMV status not recorded). Some clones in this sample may be carry-over from other donors' samples. V usage is TRBV19 and J usage is TRBJ1-2; D uncertain. CDR3 amino acids: CASSIEGLRGYTF. The CDR3 region has the DNA TGTGCCAGTAGTATAGAGGGCCTGCGTGGCTACACCTTC.